The rows below give T cell receptor beta chains drawn from one sample of a study of blood T cell repertoires in COVID-19. Only in-frame clones appear in the TCRdb table, and some are missing; sequencing was by immunoSEQ multiplex PCR. The table records about 270,000 clones, more than 75% of them present only once. Sequencing used PBMCs or T cells enriched from blood (not recorded which). The receptors were gathered from a woman aged 40 to 50 with acute COVID-19. CDR3s include the opening cysteine and the closing phenylalanine or tryptophan. D genes are given only for firm matches. Clone size is given for some rows only: seen once, a few or many times, or a class if the clone is expanded.

D gene,clone size,V gene,J gene,CDR3 protein,CDR3 DNA
NA,NA,TRBV15,TRBJ1-4,CATSRDWGTENEKLFF,TGTGCCACCAGCAGAGATTGGGGGACTGAAAATGAAAAACTGTTTTTT
NA,NA,TRBV30,TRBJ1-1,CANRGNTEAFF,TGTGCCAACCGGGGGAACACTGAAGCTTTCTTT
NA,NA,TRBV28,TRBJ1-2,CASSFYSLATSYYGYTF,TGTGCCAGCAGTTTCTACAGCCTCGCAACCTCATACTATGGCTACACCTTC
TRBD1,once,TRBV4-3,TRBJ1-4,CASSQVGRGPTNEKLFF,TGCGCCAGCAGCCAAGTGGGCAGGGGGCCTACTAATGAAAAACTGTTTTTT
TRBD1,NA,TRBV2,TRBJ1-5,CASSGDRGNQPQHF,TGTGCCAGCAGCGGTGACAGGGGGAATCAGCCCCAGCATTTT
NA,NA,TRBV5-8,TRBJ1-5,CASSPKQGSNQPQHF,TGTGCCAGCAGCCCAAAACAGGGAAGCAATCAGCCCCAGCATTTT
NA,NA,TRBV5-1,TRBJ2-6,CASSLASAGGGANVLTF,TGCGCCAGCAGCTTGGCCTCTGCGGGCGGTGGGGCCAACGTCCTGACTTTC
NA,many,TRBV4-3,TRBJ2-7,CASSQAMEGTYEQYF,TGCGCCAGCAGCCAAGCGATGGAAGGGACTTACGAGCAGTACTTC
NA,once,TRBV5-1,TRBJ1-3,CASSLNSGSGNTIYF,TGCGCCAGCAGCTTGAACTCCGGCTCTGGAAACACCATATATTTT
TRBD1,NA,TRBV28,TRBJ1-5,CASSPDRDGNQPQHF,TGTGCCAGCAGTCCAGACAGGGATGGCAATCAGCCCCAGCATTTT
NA,NA,TRBV7-9,TRBJ1-1,CASSLVGGGRLNTEAFF,TGTGCCAGCAGCTTAGTTGGGGGAGGGAGATTGAACACTGAAGCTTTCTTT
NA,NA,TRBV7-2,TRBJ1-2,CASSLEGRGAYGYTF,TGTGCCAGCAGCTTAGAGGGTCGGGGGGCCTATGGCTACACCTTC
NA,NA,TRBV5-1,TRBJ1-1,CASSIRTEPNTEAFF,TGCGCCAGCAGCATCCGGACAGAACCGAACACTGAAGCTTTCTTT
NA,NA,TRBV18,TRBJ1-1,CASSLRLDTEAFF,TGTGCCAGCTCACTGCGGTTGGACACTGAAGCTTTCTTT
NA,NA,TRBV28,TRBJ2-1,CASSLVRQGFGNEQFF,TGTGCCAGCAGTTTGGTGAGGCAGGGTTTTGGGAATGAGCAGTTCTTC
TRBD1,NA,TRBV5-8,TRBJ1-2,CASSLPMTGKRGYTF,TGTGCCAGCAGCTTGCCTATGACAGGGAAGAGAGGCTACACCTTC
NA,NA,TRBV12-3/TRBV12-4,TRBJ2-3,CASSLQDTQYF,TGTGCCAGCAGTCTACAGGATACGCAGTATTTT
NA,NA,TRBV6-5,TRBJ1-5,CASSTDGSQPQHF,TGTGCCAGCAGTACCGACGGGAGCCAGCCCCAGCATTTT
NA,once,TRBV30,TRBJ1-1,CAWSPQPSEAFF,TGTGCCTGGAGTCCACAGCCAAGCGAAGCTTTCTTT
TRBD1,NA,TRBV27,TRBJ1-6,CASSLSVRDRLAPLHF,TGTGCCAGCAGTTTATCGGTTAGGGACAGGCTTGCACCCCTCCACTTT
TRBD2,once,TRBV7-2,TRBJ2-1,CASSPEGLAGAYEQFF,TGTGCCAGCAGCCCGGAGGGACTAGCGGGAGCGTATGAGCAGTTCTTC
TRBD1,many,TRBV15,TRBJ1-2,CATSTRRTGDGYTF,TGTGCCACCAGCACCCGGCGGACAGGGGATGGCTACACCTTC
TRBD2,few,TRBV18,TRBJ2-7,CASSPSPSGSYEQYF,TGTGCCAGCTCACCATCTCCTAGCGGCTCCTACGAGCAGTACTTC
NA,NA,TRBV23-1,TRBJ2-2,CASSGTFHLCHGELFF,TGCGCCAGCAGTGGGACATTCCATCTCTGTCACGGGGAGCTGTTTTTT
NA,NA,TRBV6-6,TRBJ2-7,CAAGRTDSYEQYF,TGTGCCGCGGGTCGGACGGATTCCTACGAGCAGTACTTC
NA,once,TRBV2,TRBJ2-1,CASSVNAKTSEQFF,TGTGCCAGCAGTGTTAACGCCAAGACTAGTGAGCAGTTCTTC
TRBD2,NA,TRBV7-9,TRBJ2-3,CASSEDSGGYPGTQYF,TGTGCCAGCAGCGAAGATAGCGGGGGCTATCCTGGGACGCAGTATTTT
NA,NA,TRBV5-1,TRBJ1-1,CASSSTGGATEAFF,TGCGCCAGCAGCTCGACGGGCGGGGCCACTGAAGCTTTCTTT
TRBD1,NA,TRBV24-1,TRBJ1-2,CATSDPGTDSIGIYGYTF,TGTGCCACCAGTGATCCCGGGACAGACTCCATTGGGATCTATGGCTACACCTTC
NA,NA,TRBV7-9,TRBJ1-2,CASSFSGVDYGYTF,TGTGCCAGCAGTTTTTCAGGGGTTGACTATGGCTACACCTTC
TRBD1,NA,TRBV7-2,TRBJ2-5,CASSLGTGGETQYF,TGTGCCAGCAGCCTGGGGACAGGTGGGGAGACCCAGTACTTC
NA,once,TRBV6-5,TRBJ2-2,CARGGAGNTGELFF,TGTGCCAGAGGGGGGGCAGGGAACACCGGGGAGCTGTTTTTT
NA,NA,TRBV19,TRBJ1-5,CASSPLGEGGHQPQHF,TGTGCCAGTAGTCCGCTAGGGGAGGGTGGGCATCAGCCCCAGCATTTT